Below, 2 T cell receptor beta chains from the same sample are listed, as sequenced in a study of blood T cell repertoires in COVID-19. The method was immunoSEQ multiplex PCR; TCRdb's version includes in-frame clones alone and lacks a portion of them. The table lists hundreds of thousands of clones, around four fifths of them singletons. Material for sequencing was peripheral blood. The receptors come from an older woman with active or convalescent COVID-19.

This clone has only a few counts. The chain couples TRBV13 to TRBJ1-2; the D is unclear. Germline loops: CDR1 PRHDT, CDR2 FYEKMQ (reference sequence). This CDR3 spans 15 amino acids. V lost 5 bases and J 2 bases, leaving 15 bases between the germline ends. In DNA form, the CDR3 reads TGTGCCAGCAGCACCCGCGAATTACAGAACTATGGCTACACCTTC. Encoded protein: CASSTRELQNYGYTF.

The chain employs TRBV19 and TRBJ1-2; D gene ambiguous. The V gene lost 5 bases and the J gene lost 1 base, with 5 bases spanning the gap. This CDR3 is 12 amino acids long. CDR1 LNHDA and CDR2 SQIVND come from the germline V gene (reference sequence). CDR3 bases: TGTGCCAGTAGTTCCGTTAACTATGGCTACACCTTC. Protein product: CASSSVNYGYTF.